Shown below are 7 T cell receptor beta chains from a single sample sequenced in a study of blood T cell repertoires in COVID-19. This table comes from immunoSEQ multiplex PCR, and its TCRdb copy is limited to in-frame clones, with some not included. Among roughly 260,000 clones listed, more than 65% were seen once. The specimen sequenced was peripheral blood. The receptors stem from a woman in her 40s with active or convalescent COVID-19.

The genes are TRBV3-1 (or the pseudogene TRBV3-2) and TRBJ2-3; a possible D gene is TRBD2 (5 bases). V lost 9 bases and J lost 0, with 19 bases in between. The CDR3 contains 16 residues. From germline, CDR1 is LGHDT and CDR2 YNNKEL (reference sequence). CDR3 in amino acids: CASSVGVERSTDTQYF. In DNA form, the CDR3 reads TGTGCCAGTAGCGTTGGGGTCGAGCGGAGCACAGATACGCAGTATTTT.

The J gene is TRBJ1-5, the V gene TRBV4-1; D is unclear. The V end was cut by 1 base, the J end by 3 bases, with 10 bases between. The CDR3 is 15 amino acids. Germline V gene lookup returns CDR1 MGHRA and CDR2 YSYEKL. CDR3 nucleotides: TGCGCCAGCAGCCAAGGAACAGTGGACAATCAGCCCCAGCATTTT. It specifies CASSQGTVDNQPQHF.

The V gene is TRBV7-2, the J gene TRBJ1-2; possibly TRBD1 for D (5 bases). The CDR3 length is 14 residues. The germline V and J ends were trimmed by 2 bases and 3 bases, with 10 bases remaining between them. The germline CDR1 and CDR2 sequences are SGHTA and FQGNSA. The CDR3 DNA follows: TGTGCCAGCAGCTTACAGGGCGGTGACTATGGCTACACCTTC. This sequence encodes CASSLQGGDYGYTF.

V usage is TRBV19 and J usage is TRBJ1-5; 8 bases fit TRBD1. V was clipped by 7 bases and J by 5 bases; unmatched bases: 10. Germline assignment: CDR1 LNHDA and CDR2 SQIVND (reference sequence). CDR3 length equals 15 residues. The CDR3 DNA is TGTGCCAGTACCTCGGACAGGGAGAATTATCAGCCCCAGCATTTT. Protein sequence: CASTSDRENYQPQHF.

V usage is TRBV5-1 and J usage is TRBJ2-3; the match to TRBD1 covers 8 bases. This CDR3 contains 14 residues. Germline CDR1 reads SGHRS; CDR2 reads YFSETQ. J gave up 6 bases and V 4 bases, and 7 bases lay outside the gene matches. In nucleotides, the CDR3 is TGCGCCAGCAGCCTCGGACAGGGTATGGATACGCAGTATTTT. It encodes CASSLGQGMDTQYF.

The chain couples TRBV7-3 to TRBJ1-2, with D maybe TRBD1 (5 bases). The CDR3 spans 15 residues. The ends were cut back, 5 bases at V and 1 base at J, with 14 bases in the middle. The germline V gene has CDR1 SGHTA and CDR2 FQGTGA. The chain's CDR3 is CASSPRAGHNYGYTF. The CDR3 DNA follows: TGTGCCAGCAGCCCCCGCGCTGGACATAACTATGGCTACACCTTC.

The CDR3 nucleotides are TGCAGCGTTGAAGGACAGTTTGATGGCTACACCTTC. Translation gives CSVEGQFDGYTF. The rearrangement joins TRBV29-1 to TRBJ1-2, with D perhaps matching TRBD1 (5 bases). This CDR3 has 12 residues. Trimming pared 1 base from V and 6 bases from J, leaving 9 bases between. Germline CDR1 is SQVTM and CDR2 is ANQGSEA.